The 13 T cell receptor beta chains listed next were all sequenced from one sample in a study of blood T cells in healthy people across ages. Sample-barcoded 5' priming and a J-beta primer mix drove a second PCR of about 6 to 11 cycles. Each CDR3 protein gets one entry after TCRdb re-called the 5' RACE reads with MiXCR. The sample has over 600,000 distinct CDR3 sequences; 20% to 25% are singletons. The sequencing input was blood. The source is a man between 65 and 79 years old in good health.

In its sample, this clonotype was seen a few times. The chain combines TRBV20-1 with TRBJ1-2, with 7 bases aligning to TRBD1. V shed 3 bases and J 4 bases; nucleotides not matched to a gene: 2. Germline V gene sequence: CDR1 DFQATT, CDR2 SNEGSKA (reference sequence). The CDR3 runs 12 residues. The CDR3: CSARGQSYGYTF. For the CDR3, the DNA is TGCAGTGCTAGGGGACAGAGCTATGGCTACACCTTC.

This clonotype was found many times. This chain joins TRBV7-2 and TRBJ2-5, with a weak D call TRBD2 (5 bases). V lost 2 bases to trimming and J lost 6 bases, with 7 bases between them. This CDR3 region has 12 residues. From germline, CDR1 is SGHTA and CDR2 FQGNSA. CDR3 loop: CASSLSGQTQYF. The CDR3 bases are TGTGCCAGCAGCTTAAGCGGTCAGACCCAGTACTTC.

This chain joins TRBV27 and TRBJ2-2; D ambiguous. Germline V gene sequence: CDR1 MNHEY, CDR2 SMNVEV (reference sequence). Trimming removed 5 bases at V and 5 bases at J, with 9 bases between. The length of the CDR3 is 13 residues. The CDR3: CASSRQDTGELFF. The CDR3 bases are TGTGCCAGCAGTAGACAAGATACCGGGGAGCTGTTTTTT.

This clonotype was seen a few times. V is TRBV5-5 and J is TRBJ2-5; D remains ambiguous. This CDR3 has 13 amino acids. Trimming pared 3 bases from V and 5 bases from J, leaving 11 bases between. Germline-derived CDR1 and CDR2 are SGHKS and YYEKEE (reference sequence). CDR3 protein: CASSSEFMETQYF. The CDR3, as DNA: TGTGCCAGCAGCTCTGAGTTTATGGAGACCCAGTACTTC.

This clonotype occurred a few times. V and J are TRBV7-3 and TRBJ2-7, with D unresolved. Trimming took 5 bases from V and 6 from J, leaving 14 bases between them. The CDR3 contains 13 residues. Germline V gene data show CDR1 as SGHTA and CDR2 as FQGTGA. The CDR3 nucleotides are TGTGCCAGCAGCCGCGGTTCCGGAGCCGAGCAGTACTTC. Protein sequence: CASSRGSGAEQYF.

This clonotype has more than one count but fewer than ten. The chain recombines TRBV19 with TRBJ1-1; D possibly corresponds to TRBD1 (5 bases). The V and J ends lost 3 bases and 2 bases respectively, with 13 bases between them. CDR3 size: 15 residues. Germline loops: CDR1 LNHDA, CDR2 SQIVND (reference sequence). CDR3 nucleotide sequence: TGTGCCAGTAGTATGACGGCCAGGGTAAACACTGAAGCTTTCTTT. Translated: CASSMTARVNTEAFF.

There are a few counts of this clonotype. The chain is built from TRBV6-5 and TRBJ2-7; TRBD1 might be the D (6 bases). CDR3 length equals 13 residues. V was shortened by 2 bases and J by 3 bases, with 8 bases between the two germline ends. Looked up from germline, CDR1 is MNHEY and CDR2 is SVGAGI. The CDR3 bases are TGTGCCAGCAGTTACCTGGGACACTACGAGCAGTACTTC. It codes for CASSYLGHYEQYF.

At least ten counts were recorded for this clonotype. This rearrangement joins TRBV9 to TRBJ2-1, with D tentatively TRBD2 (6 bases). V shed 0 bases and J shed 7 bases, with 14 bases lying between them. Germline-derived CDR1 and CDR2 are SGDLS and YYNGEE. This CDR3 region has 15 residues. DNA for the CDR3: TGTGCCAGCAGCGTAGGGGGGAGGCAGGTTAATGAGCAGTTCTTC. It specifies CASSVGGRQVNEQFF.

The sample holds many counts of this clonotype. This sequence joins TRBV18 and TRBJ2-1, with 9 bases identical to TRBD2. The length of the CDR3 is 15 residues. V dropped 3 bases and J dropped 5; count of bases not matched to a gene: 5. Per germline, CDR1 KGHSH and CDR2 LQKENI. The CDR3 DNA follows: TGTGCCAGCTCACCTGGGGTAGCGGGAGACAATGAGCAGTTCTTC. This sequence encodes CASSPGVAGDNEQFF.

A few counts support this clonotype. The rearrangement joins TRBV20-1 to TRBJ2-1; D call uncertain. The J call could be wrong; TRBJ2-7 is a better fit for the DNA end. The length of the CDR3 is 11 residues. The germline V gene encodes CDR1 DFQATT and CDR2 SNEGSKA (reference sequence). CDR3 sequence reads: CSADLSYEQYF. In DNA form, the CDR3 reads TGCAGTGCTGACCTCTCCTACGAGCAGTACTTC.

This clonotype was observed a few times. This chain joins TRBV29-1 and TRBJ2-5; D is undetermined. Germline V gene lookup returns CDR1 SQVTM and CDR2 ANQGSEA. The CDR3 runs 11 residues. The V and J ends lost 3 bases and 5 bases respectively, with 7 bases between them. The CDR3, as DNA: TGCAGCGTTGAGGGTACCGAGACCCAGTACTTC. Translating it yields CSVEGTETQYF.

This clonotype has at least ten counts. The CDR3 loop reads CASSATGTYNSPLHF. As DNA, the CDR3 is TGTGCCAGCAGTGCGACAGGGACCTATAATTCACCCCTCCACTTT. The chain combines TRBV28 with TRBJ1-6; the match to TRBD1 covers 7 bases. This CDR3 has 15 residues. Germline lookup yields CDR1 MDHEN and CDR2 SYDVKM. With V trimmed by 5 bases and J by 2 bases, 3 bases remained unmatched. Drawing the rest from reference TRBV28 and TRBJ1-6, the complete variable domain is DVKVTQSSRYLVKRTGEKVFLECVQDMDHENMFWYRQDPGLGLRLIYFSYDVKMKEKGDIPEGYSVSREKKERFSLILESASTNQTSMYLCASSATGTYNSPLHFGNGTRLTVT.

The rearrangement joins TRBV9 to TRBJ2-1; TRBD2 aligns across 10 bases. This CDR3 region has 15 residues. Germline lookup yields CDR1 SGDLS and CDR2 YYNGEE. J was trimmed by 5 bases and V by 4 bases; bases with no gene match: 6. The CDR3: CASSPRAGGDNEQFF. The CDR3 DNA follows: TGTGCCAGCAGCCCCAGAGCGGGAGGGGACAATGAGCAGTTCTTC.